The 15 T cell receptor beta chains presented below share a single source sample, sequenced in a study of identical twins. From the 5' RACE reads, TCRdb called clonotypes with MiXCR, one entry per CDR3 protein. The sample consists of about 570,000 distinct CDR3 sequences, over 8.5% of them appearing once. The sample was also linked to a second study, of yellow fever vaccine responses in identical twins.

The sequenced sample consisted of PBMCs. These receptors were collected from a woman aged 18-29 years in good health.

This clonotype was recorded a few times. The V and J genes are TRBV5-1 and TRBJ2-2; D unclear. The CDR3 consists of 19 residues. Per the germline V gene, CDR1 is SGHRS and CDR2 is YFSETQ. V shed 0 bases and J shed 2 bases, with 20 bases lying between them. Here the CDR3 reads CASSLASENRPLNTGELFF. The CDR3 DNA follows: TGCGCCAGCAGCTTGGCGTCCGAAAACCGGCCCTTAAACACCGGGGAGCTGTTTTTT.

This clonotype was detected only a few times. The chain combines TRBV10-3 with TRBJ2-1; D ambiguous. Germline values: CDR1 ENHRY, CDR2 SYGVKD. The ends were cut back, 0 bases at V and 7 bases at J, with 7 bases in the middle. The CDR3 totals 13 residues. The CDR3 region is CAISESSRNEQFF. CDR3 sequence (DNA): TGTGCCATCAGTGAGTCGAGTCGGAATGAGCAGTTCTTC.

The CDR3 DNA sequence: TGTGCCAGCAGCGCTCCGGGACAGGGTGAGACCCAGTACTTC. Translating it yields CASSAPGQGETQYF. The chain has TRBV7-9 and TRBJ2-5; TRBD1 agrees at 9 bases. With V trimmed by 5 bases and J by 5 bases, 6 bases remained unmatched. Per the germline V gene, CDR1 is SEHNR and CDR2 is FQNEAQ (reference sequence). This CDR3 has 14 residues.

The table lists this clonotype with many counts. CDR3 protein: CATSDPRGPLNTGELFF. CDR3 DNA sequence: TGTGCCACCAGTGACCCCAGGGGACCCTTGAACACCGGGGAGCTGTTTTTT. The chain has TRBV24-1 and TRBJ2-2, with D maybe TRBD1 (6 bases). CDR3 length: 17 amino acids. Trimming removed 4 bases from V and 1 base from J, with 15 bases in between. Looked up from germline, CDR1 is KGHDR and CDR2 is SFDVKD.

There are a few counts of this clonotype. The chain joins TRBV5-6 to TRBJ2-7; D might be TRBD2 (7 bases). This CDR3 spans 14 amino acids. CDR1 SGHDT and CDR2 YYEEEE come from the germline V gene. Trimming took off 5 bases at V and 0 bases at J, with 12 bases between the two ends. CDR3 amino acids: CASRWRGGSYEQYF. CDR3 nucleotide sequence: TGTGCCAGCAGGTGGAGGGGGGGCTCCTACGAGCAGTACTTC.

The genes are TRBV5-1 and TRBJ2-1; the D is unclear. This CDR3 is built from 16 residues. V was trimmed by 0 bases and J by 1 base, leaving 11 bases between them. Germline loops: CDR1 SGHRS, CDR2 YFSETQ. The CDR3 sequence: CASSLGSSQSYNEQFF. In nucleotides, the CDR3 is TGCGCCAGCAGCTTGGGGTCTTCCCAGTCCTACAATGAGCAGTTCTTC.

The table lists this clonotype with a few counts. The rearrangement links TRBV4-1 to TRBJ1-1; perhaps TRBD1 as D (5 bases). There are 16 residues in the CDR3. Trimming removed 1 base from V and 6 bases from J, with 18 bases in between. Germline V gene data show CDR1 as MGHRA and CDR2 as YSYEKL. The CDR3: CASSQVRNGGHSEAFF. The CDR3 DNA is TGCGCCAGCAGCCAAGTCAGGAACGGAGGACACTCTGAAGCTTTCTTT.

In this sample, this clonotype turned up many times. This sequence joins TRBV4-3 and TRBJ2-7, with 11 positions matching TRBD2. Trimming took 4 bases from V and 2 from J; bases not matched to a gene: 4. This CDR3 is 15 amino acids long. Germline V gene sequence: CDR1 LGHNA, CDR2 YSLEER. CDR3 nucleotide sequence: TGCGCCAGCAGCCCCGGGACTAGCGGCCCCTACGAGCAGTACTTC. It is translated as CASSPGTSGPYEQYF.

This clonotype appeared a few times. The rearrangement links TRBV29-1 to TRBJ2-5, with D perhaps matching TRBD2 (5 bases). This CDR3 has 11 amino acids. The germline V gene has CDR1 SQVTM and CDR2 ANQGSEA. Deletions cut 6 bases from V and 2 bases from J, with 7 bases between. The CDR3 is CSVGKQETQYF. In DNA form, the CDR3 reads TGCAGCGTCGGGAAGCAAGAGACCCAGTACTTC.

The chain is built from TRBV23-1 and TRBJ2-7; D may be TRBD1 (6 bases). TRBV23-1 is an ORF; its function is uncertain. The CDR3 consists of 14 residues. V gave up 6 bases and J gave up 1 base, with 13 bases separating them. The CDR3 reads CASSFRDTSYEQYF. Written as DNA, the CDR3 is TGCGCCAGCAGCTTCCGGGACACTTCCTACGAGCAGTACTTC.

This clonotype has at least ten counts. The chain joins TRBV20-1 to TRBJ1-2, with D possibly being TRBD1 (5 bases). CDR3 length: 14 amino acids. Germline CDR1 reads DFQATT; CDR2 reads SNEGSKA (reference sequence). V lost 5 bases and J lost 0, with 13 bases in between. The CDR3 DNA reads as TGCAGTGCTCCCCGTGGGGGGACTAACTATGGCTACACCTTC. Its translation is CSAPRGGTNYGYTF.

This clonotype showed up just a few times. This chain uses TRBV7-2 with TRBJ2-7; D is perhaps TRBD1 (6 bases). The V end lost 6 bases, the J end lost 2 bases, and 11 bases lay between the germline ends. CDR3 length: 13 residues. From germline, CDR1 is SGHTA and CDR2 FQGNSA. The CDR3 sequence is CASRNDRPYEQYF. The CDR3 region has the DNA TGTGCCAGCAGAAACGACAGGCCCTACGAGCAGTACTTC. The full variable domain, rest sourced from reference TRBV7-2 and TRBJ2-7, is GAGVSQSPSNKVTEKGKDVELRCDPISGHTALYWYRQSLGQGLEFLIYFQGNSAPDKSGLPSDRFSAERTGGSVSTLTIQRTQQEDSAVYLCASRNDRPYEQYFGPGTRLTVT.

This clonotype showed up just a few times. The chain joins TRBV6-1 to TRBJ2-5, with 7 bases matching TRBD2. CDR3 length equals 15 residues. CDR1 is MNHNS, CDR2 SASEGT, per germline. V was pared by 7 bases and J by 0 bases, with 8 bases of the junction left unmatched. The CDR3 nucleotides are TGTGCCAGCAAATCCGTCGGGGGGTACCAAGAGACCCAGTACTTC. As protein: CASKSVGGYQETQYF.

This clonotype was picked up a small number of times. The chain is built from TRBV20-1 and TRBJ1-5; 9 bases align to TRBD1. The CDR3 extends over 15 amino acids. J gave up 3 bases and V 6 bases, and 9 bases lay outside the gene matches. The V gene's germline CDR1 is DFQATT and CDR2 SNEGSKA (reference sequence). The CDR3 spells CSAGRDRDYNQPQHF. CDR3 nucleotide sequence: TGCAGTGCAGGCCGGGACAGGGACTACAATCAGCCCCAGCATTTT.

In regard to this clonotype: This could be a read error, since a much larger clone is one nucleotide away. CDR3 DNA: TGCATCGTTGAGTGGGGGGCGTCAGATACGCAGTATTTT. Protein product: CIVEWGASDTQYF. This chain joins TRBV29-1 and TRBJ2-3; D possibly matches TRBD1 or TRBD2 (6 bases each). Germline CDR1 is SQVTM and CDR2 is ANQGSEA. This CDR3 is 13 amino acids long.